This TCR beta chain was profiled in a study of identical twins. This clonotype occurred many times. TCRdb analysed the 5' RACE reads with MiXCR anew, one entry per CDR3 protein. The data contain approximately 410,000 distinct CDR3 sequences, approximately 18% of them singletons. Germline-derived CDR1 and CDR2 are SGHRS and YFSETQ. This CDR3 is 14 amino acids long. Germline trimming cut 7 bases from V and 2 bases from J; bases unmatched to any gene: 8. The sequence came from a man between 50 and 59 years old in good health. Input material: naive T cells sorted from blood. The chain is built from TRBV5-1 and TRBJ2-7, with 8 nucleotides matching TRBD2. The CDR3 nucleotides are TGCGCCAGCTCCCGGGGGGGGTCCACCTACGAGCAGTACTTC. Translation gives CASSRGGSTYEQYF.